The rows below give T cell receptor beta chains drawn from one sample of a study of shared clonotypes between healthy human individuals. Libraries were prepared by immunoSEQ multiplex PCR; TCRdb keeps only in-frame clonotypes and omits some of them. The sample contains about 510,000 clones, 79% of which appear only once. Material: PBMCs. The source of these receptors is a woman aged 40 to 50 in good health. Some clones in this sample may be carry-over from other donors' samples. Both conserved end residues are part of each CDR3.

cdr3_length	v_call	cdr3_aa
16	TRBV9	CASSVGGLAGVNEQFF
15	TRBV5-1	CASSLRGLGPYEQYF
13	TRBV10-3	CAICAGVKETQYF
14	TRBV7-2	CASSSRTGDQPQHF
13	TRBV28	CASSPGRGYGYTF
12	TRBV7-7	CASSLEVGELFF
14	TRBV5-1	CASSLGQKPYEQYF
15	TRBV2	CASSEAPGTGYGYTF
12	TRBV27	CASSSGVGPQHF
15	TRBV4-2	CASSQDWDRGREQYF
16	TRBV28	CASSGSSRGIPQPQHF
14	TRBV19	CASSIKQGTHEQYF
13	TRBV29-1	CSVAPGQPYEQYF
12	TRBV30	CAWNLPGYGYTF
13	TRBV4-2	CASSRRDSYEQYF
18	TRBV4-1	CASSRGLAGTSGANVLTF
13	TRBV5-6	CASSLVAVGELFF
15	TRBV7-2	CASSQEVASYNEQFF
12	TRBV28	CASSLPQETQYF
14	TRBV7-8	CASTQGASSYEQYF
11	TRBV20-1	CSATGGIRYTF
15	TRBV2	CASSKSPSSYNEQFF
14	TRBV27	CASSLFWRNEKLFF
17	TRBV9	CASSVAGGRAPGETQYF
13	TRBV6-5	CASRTAGADTQYF
16	TRBV9	CASSGPGQEKGNTIYF
14	TRBV15	CATSRGGSYYEQYF
16	TRBV11-3	CASSLGGGPNTGELFF
12	TRBV18	CASSPRAGELFF
17	TRBV27	CASSARLVGGVNNEQFF
14	TRBV9	CASSVEAGDTEAFF
16	TRBV30	CAWSVGLAGRGDEQYF
14	TRBV7-2	CASSPSSGTGELFF
14	TRBV9	CASSVRQGAYEQYF
16	TRBV6-6	CASSPLDFSSTDTQYF
16	TRBV19	CASSMEGVVPNTEAFF
15	TRBV7-2	CASSPASQVGSEQFF
12	TRBV6-1	CASTGVLFEQYF
15	TRBV19	CASRAGQTNTGELFF
15	TRBV11-2	CASRHTGQNSYEQYF
17	TRBV18	CASSPLTSGLVFNEQFF
15	TRBV7-2	CASSREGGGPYEQYF
15	TRBV4-2	CASSQDGADQETQYF
15	TRBV7-2	CASSHETSGRYEQYF
14	TRBV2	CASMGGPAYNEQFF
16	TRBV27	CASSLWGGGLYNEQFF
15	TRBV27	CASKLLARGNTEAFF
16	TRBV5-6	CASSFKWGLDTGELFF
12	TRBV7-8	CASSLAPDEQYF
14	TRBV5-4	CASSLAQGKNEQFF
15	TRBV27	CASSDRTPGEETQYF
12	TRBV18	CASSPDRNIQYF
13	TRBV5-1	CASKHRAGTEAFF
12	TRBV18	CASSTVSYEQYF
13	TRBV7-2	CASSFVQPASYTF